These 22 T cell receptor beta chains originate from one sample sequenced in a study of blood T cell repertoires in COVID-19. TCRdb keeps only in-frame clones here, not all; method: immunoSEQ multiplex PCR. The table shows around 74,000 clones, with approximately 90% occurring only once. Sequencing was done on a sample of peripheral blood. These receptors all stem from a man aged 30-40 years with acute or convalescent COVID-19.

The chain recombines TRBV7-2 with TRBJ2-1; 11 bases line up with TRBD2. The CDR3 extends over 16 amino acids. Looked up from germline, CDR1 is SGHTA and CDR2 is FQGNSA. With V trimmed by 1 base and J by 4 bases, 3 bases remained unmatched. The CDR3 is CASSLGGTSGYNEQFF. The CDR3 nucleotides read TGTGCCAGCAGCTTAGGAGGGACTAGCGGATACAATGAGCAGTTCTTC.

The chain uses TRBV28 and TRBJ1-3, with 10 bases that match TRBD1. V was clipped by 8 bases and J by 0 bases; unmatched bases: 16. CDR3 length: 19 residues. The germline CDR1 and CDR2 sequences are MDHEN and SYDVKM. The CDR3 DNA reads TGTGCCAGCCGCAGCTTTCGGACAGGGGGTACTATCTCTGGAAACACCATATATTTT. Amino acids: CASRSFRTGGTISGNTIYF.

The chain uses TRBV29-1 and TRBJ1-4; possibly TRBD1 for D (6 bases). The length of the CDR3 is 12 residues. The V gene lost 6 bases and the J gene lost 7 bases, with 12 bases spanning the gap. Germline assignment: CDR1 SQVTM and CDR2 ANQGSEA. The CDR3 nucleotides read TGCAGCGTCCGACAGGCGGGTGAAAAACTGTTTTTT. This gives the protein CSVRQAGEKLFF.

In this sample, this clone turned up a few times. The rearrangement links TRBV29-1 to TRBJ1-1; perhaps TRBD1 as D (5 bases). Per the germline V gene, CDR1 is SQVTM and CDR2 is ANQGSEA. The CDR3 covers 14 residues. Trimming took off 4 bases at V and 0 bases at J, with 12 bases between the two ends. CDR3 region: CSVAFRQMNTEAFF. The CDR3 DNA reads as TGCAGCGTTGCTTTCCGACAGATGAACACTGAAGCTTTCTTT.

The chain is built from TRBV9 and TRBJ1-6, with 7 bases that match TRBD1. There are 15 residues in the CDR3. V lost 0 bases, J lost 9 bases, and 6 bases stayed unmatched. CDR1 is SGDLS and CDR2 is YYNGEE in the germline V gene. The CDR3 spells CASSVGRQGGSPLHF. As DNA, the CDR3 is TGTGCCAGCAGCGTAGGCAGACAGGGAGGTTCACCCCTCCACTTT.

The chain recombines TRBV7-8 with TRBJ1-6; TRBD1 aligns across 7 bases. The CDR3 has 15 amino acids. From germline, CDR1 is SGHVS and CDR2 FQNEAQ. The trim removed 6 bases at V and 5 bases at J, leaving 7 bases unmatched. CDR3 residues: CASRVGTADNSPLHF. For the CDR3, the DNA is TGTGCCAGCAGGGTAGGGACAGCGGATAATTCACCCCTCCACTTT.

The genes are TRBV2 and TRBJ1-2, with a possible D match to TRBD1 (6 bases). With 1 base removed from V and 7 bases from J, the gap between germline ends came to 16 bases. Germline lookup yields CDR1 SNHLY and CDR2 FYNNEI. The CDR3 contains 15 residues. CDR3 sequence reads: CASSEVEGVRFGYTF. In nucleotides, the CDR3 is TGTGCCAGCAGTGAAGTCGAGGGGGTCCGCTTTGGCTACACCTTC.

The chain uses TRBV28 and TRBJ2-7; the match to TRBD2 covers 10 bases. This CDR3 comprises 15 residues. V dropped 3 bases and J dropped 2; count of bases not matched to a gene: 4. Germline V gene data show CDR1 as MDHEN and CDR2 as SYDVKM. CDR3 nucleotide sequence: TGTGCCAGCAGTTTGCGGCTAGCGGGAGCCTACGAGCAGTACTTC. Amino acid sequence: CASSLRLAGAYEQYF.

The chain uses TRBV19 and TRBJ1-4; D unresolved. CDR3 length: 14 amino acids. Deletions cut 6 bases from V and 8 bases from J, with 16 bases between. Per germline, CDR1 LNHDA and CDR2 SQIVND (reference sequence). The CDR3: CASSRPEAGEKLFF. CDR3 DNA sequence: TGTGCCAGTAGCCGACCAGAGGCGGGGGAAAAACTGTTTTTT.

CDR3 residues: CASSTPGSRREQYF. The CDR3 DNA is TGTGCCAGCAGTACTCCGGGATCCAGAAGGGAGCAGTACTTC. This chain connects TRBV28 to TRBJ2-7; D possibly corresponds to TRBD2 (5 bases). The CDR3 contains 14 residues. The germline V gene has CDR1 MDHEN and CDR2 SYDVKM. V was trimmed by 5 bases and J by 7 bases, leaving 18 bases between them.

The CDR3 region has the DNA TGTGCCAGCCAGATAGGGGCCAGCAATCAGCCCCAGCATTTT. It translates to CASQIGASNQPQHF. The chain carries TRBV2 and TRBJ1-5; a weak D match, TRBD1 (5 bases). The CDR3 runs to 14 residues. V was shortened by 8 bases and J by 1 base, with 12 bases between the two germline ends. The germline V gene encodes CDR1 SNHLY and CDR2 FYNNEI.

The V and J genes are TRBV28 and TRBJ1-4; D perhaps matches TRBD1 (5 bases). CDR3 length equals 14 residues. Germline V gene data show CDR1 as MDHEN and CDR2 as SYDVKM. Deletions cut 2 bases from V and 7 bases from J, with 11 bases between. The CDR3 region has the DNA TGTGCCAGCAGTTTAGCAGGGTTCAGTGAAAAACTGTTTTTT. Translating it yields CASSLAGFSEKLFF.

The chain links TRBV11-3 to TRBJ1-2; D perhaps matches TRBD1 (6 bases). Germline assignment: CDR1 SGHNT and CDR2 YENEEA. Trimming left V 0 bases short and J 3 bases short, with 11 bases between. The CDR3 covers 15 residues. Here the CDR3 reads CASSLEQRQDYGYTF. CDR3 bases: TGTGCCAGCAGCTTAGAACAACGACAGGACTATGGCTACACCTTC.

The V gene is TRBV28, the J gene TRBJ1-2; D is uncertain. Between the trimmed V and J ends, which lost 1 base and 4 bases, there was a span of 4 bases. The CDR3 has 12 residues. The germline CDR1 and CDR2 sequences are MDHEN and SYDVKM. The CDR3 spells CASSLSRYGYTF. The CDR3 DNA reads TGTGCCAGCAGTTTATCCCGCTATGGCTACACCTTC.

The chain is built from TRBV7-9 and TRBJ2-1; D remains ambiguous. The CDR3 consists of 15 residues. The germline V gene encodes CDR1 SEHNR and CDR2 FQNEAQ (reference sequence). Trimming stripped 5 bases from V and 0 bases from J, with 11 bases between. The CDR3 loop reads CASSPSVVSYNEQFF. The CDR3 region has the DNA TGTGCCAGCAGCCCCTCGGTAGTCTCCTACAATGAGCAGTTCTTC. Supplemented by reference TRBV7-9 and TRBJ2-1, the full variable domain reads DTGVSQNPRHKITKRGQNVTFRCDPISEHNRLYWYRQTLGQGPEFLTYFQNEAQLEKSRLLSDRFSAERPKGSFSTLEIQRTEQGDSAMYLCASSPSVVSYNEQFFGPGTRLTVL.

The rearrangement joins TRBV6-5 to TRBJ1-2; 7 bases map to TRBD1. The germline CDR1 and CDR2 sequences are MNHEY and SVGAGI. The CDR3 extends over 12 amino acids. V lost 5 bases and J lost 3; bases outside the gene matches: 0. This chain's CDR3 is CASSTGDYGYTF. In nucleotides, the CDR3 is TGTGCCAGCAGTACAGGGGACTATGGCTACACCTTC.

The chain joins TRBV29-1 to TRBJ2-2, with TRBD1 identical over 7 bases. CDR1 is SQVTM, CDR2 ANQGSEA, per germline. J gave up 6 bases and V 7 bases, and 5 bases lay outside the gene matches. The CDR3 has 12 residues. CDR3 residues: CSALTGPGELFF. The CDR3 DNA follows: TGCAGCGCCCTGACAGGGCCCGGGGAGCTGTTTTTT.

This clone appeared once. The rearrangement links TRBV5-5 to TRBJ1-5; D possibly corresponds to TRBD1 (5 bases). V was shortened by 0 bases and J by 4 bases, with 8 bases between the two germline ends. The germline CDR1 and CDR2 sequences are SGHKS and YYEKEE (reference sequence). There are 14 residues in the CDR3. The CDR3 here is CASSLVGANQPQHF. The DNA of the CDR3 is TGTGCCAGCAGCTTGGTAGGGGCAAATCAGCCCCAGCATTTT.

V gene TRBV4-1 combines with J gene TRBJ1-6, with 7 positions matching TRBD1. The germline CDR1 and CDR2 sequences are MGHRA and YSYEKL. This CDR3 has 16 residues. V shed 3 bases, J shed 8 bases, and the junction held 10 bases outside the gene matches. The chain's CDR3 is CASSQRTRQGDSPLHF. CDR3 nucleotides: TGCGCCAGCAGCCAGCGGACCAGACAGGGAGATTCACCCCTCCACTTT.

V and J are TRBV2 and TRBJ1-6; no firm D call. Trimming took 4 bases from V and 6 from J, leaving 10 bases between them. Germline values: CDR1 SNHLY, CDR2 FYNNEI. This CDR3 region has 14 residues. Here the CDR3 reads CASSARRINSPLHF. CDR3 bases: TGTGCCAGCAGTGCTCGGAGGATTAATTCACCCCTCCACTTT.

V is TRBV28 and J is TRBJ1-5; D possibly corresponds to TRBD1 (5 bases). This CDR3 contains 14 residues. V gave up 3 bases and J gave up 1 base, with 7 bases separating them. The germline CDR1 and CDR2 sequences are MDHEN and SYDVKM. The DNA of the CDR3 is TGTGCCAGCAGTTTGACAGAAAGCAATCAGCCCCAGCATTTT. As protein: CASSLTESNQPQHF.

This clone was counted once. The J gene is TRBJ2-1, the V gene TRBV6-2 or TRBV6-3, with a possible D match to TRBD2 (6 bases). In germline, CDR1 is MNHEY, CDR2 SVGEGT. V lost 6 bases, J lost 6 bases, and 12 bases lay in between. The length of the CDR3 is 13 residues. The CDR3 reads CASSRREGNEQFF. In DNA, the CDR3 is TGTGCCAGCAGCCGGCGGGAAGGCAATGAGCAGTTCTTC.